These 13 T cell receptor beta chains originate from one sample sequenced in a study of OX40 agonist ivuxolimab in advanced cancers. The repertoire was sequenced with immunoSEQ multiplex PCR; TCRdb's copy has only in-frame clones and lacks some. There are about 99,000 clones in the sample; 90% to 97% occur only once, and just over 2% lies in the top ten. Material: CD4+ or CD8+ T cells sorted from blood, obtained in a trial of the OX40 agonist ivuxolimab. The source is an adult with an advanced solid tumor such as melanoma, head and neck, liver or kidney cancer.

This chain connects TRBV27 to TRBJ2-7, with 8 nucleotides matching TRBD1. The length of the CDR3 is 15 residues. With V trimmed by 7 bases and J by 2 bases, 10 bases remained unmatched. Germline CDR1 MNHEY, CDR2 SMNVEV (reference sequence). The CDR3 DNA reads as TGTGCCAGCATGCCCCCGGACAGGGCCCCCTACGAGCAGTACTTC. It translates to CASMPPDRAPYEQYF.

CDR3 nucleotide sequence: TGTGCCAGCAGCTTATCAGGCAATGAGCAGTTCTTC. Its translation is CASSLSGNEQFF. The rearrangement links TRBV7-9 to TRBJ2-1; no clear D gene. The CDR3 loop spans 12 amino acids. Per the germline V gene, CDR1 is SEHNR and CDR2 is FQNEAQ (reference sequence). Trimming took 2 bases from V and 6 from J, leaving 5 bases between them.

This sequence joins TRBV18 and TRBJ2-2; 8 bases line up with TRBD1. V lost 5 bases and J lost 7; bases outside the gene matches: 18. CDR1 and CDR2 (germline): KGHSH, LQKENI. The CDR3 runs 18 residues. CDR3 nucleotides: TGTGCCAGCTCAAGTCCCGGGACAGGATTGGAATTTGTCGGGGAGCTGTTTTTT. As protein: CASSSPGTGLEFVGELFF.

This chain uses TRBV9 with TRBJ1-1; unclear D gene. Trimming left V 4 bases short and J 1 base short, with 17 bases between. The germline V gene encodes CDR1 SGDLS and CDR2 YYNGEE. The CDR3 totals 16 residues. The CDR3 nucleotides are TGTGCCAGCAGCCCCCCCCCGGGGTATACGAACACTGAAGCTTTCTTT. It codes for CASSPPPGYTNTEAFF.

This chain links TRBV5-4 with TRBJ1-2, with TRBD1 as a possible D gene (6 bases). Germline V lookup: CDR1 SGHNT, CDR2 YYREEE (reference sequence). The CDR3 spans 14 residues. Trimming cost V 4 bases and J 7 bases, with 17 bases left between them. The CDR3 here is CASSGNRVDSGYTF. The DNA of the CDR3 is TGTGCCAGCAGCGGCAACAGGGTCGATTCTGGCTACACCTTC.

V and J are TRBV7-9 and TRBJ1-1; tentatively, D is TRBD1 (5 bases). This CDR3 is built from 15 residues. The V gene's germline CDR1 is SEHNR and CDR2 FQNEAQ (reference sequence). V lost 5 bases and J lost 1, with 14 bases in between. In DNA form, the CDR3 reads TGTGCCAGCAGCCTCTCTTGGGGGAAGAACACTGAAGCTTTCTTT. Translation gives CASSLSWGKNTEAFF.

The chain is built from TRBV4-1 and TRBJ1-1; the match to TRBD1 covers 7 bases. Germline V gene sequence: CDR1 MGHRA, CDR2 YSYEKL. The CDR3 length is 14 residues. Trimming removed 6 bases from V and 1 base from J; junction bases left unmatched: 5. This CDR3 is CASRRDRGNTEAFF. CDR3 bases: TGCGCCAGCAGGAGGGACAGAGGGAACACTGAAGCTTTCTTT.

This chain links TRBV7-8 with TRBJ1-6; D is undetermined. This CDR3 spans 13 amino acids. V lost 1 base, J lost 8 bases, and 6 bases lay in between. Germline V gives CDR1 SGHVS, CDR2 FQNEAQ. The CDR3 nucleotides read TGTGCCAGCAGCTTAGATTTCGATTCACCCCTCCACTTT. Translated, it gives CASSLDFDSPLHF.

The J gene is TRBJ2-1, the V gene TRBV7-3; a weak D match, TRBD2 (6 bases). This CDR3 comprises 13 residues. Germline V CDR1 and CDR2: SGHTA, FQGTGA. Trimming stripped 4 bases from V and 7 bases from J, with 11 bases between. CDR3: CASSWTEGNEQFF. In nucleotides, the CDR3 is TGTGCCAGCAGCTGGACGGAGGGGAATGAGCAGTTCTTC.

The gene calls are TRBV5-8 and TRBJ2-5, with TRBD1 matching 7 bases. The germline gives CDR1 SGHTS, CDR2 YDEGEE. The trim removed 1 base at V and 1 base at J, leaving 10 bases unmatched. The CDR3 has 17 residues. In DNA form, the CDR3 reads TGTGCCAGCAGCTTGCCAAGACAGGGTTTTCTCCAAGAGACCCAGTACTTC. It encodes CASSLPRQGFLQETQYF.

This chain connects TRBV10-3 to TRBJ2-3; 7 bases map to TRBD1. The germline V gene encodes CDR1 ENHRY and CDR2 SYGVKD. This CDR3 has 13 amino acids. V trimming: 6 bases; J trimming: 5 bases; junction bases outside the gene matches: 5. The CDR3 DNA follows: TGTGCCATCAGGGGACAGTGGGGAGATACGCAGTATTTT. Translated: CAIRGQWGDTQYF.

The chain is built from TRBV9 and TRBJ1-6; 9 bases align to TRBD1. The CDR3 spans 14 residues. CDR1 is SGDLS and CDR2 is YYNGEE in the germline V gene. Trimming at V came to 3 bases and at J to 7 bases, leaving 2 bases not matched to a gene. CDR3 nucleotides: TGTGCCAGCAGCGCCGGGACAGGGAATTCACCCCTCCACTTT. It encodes CASSAGTGNSPLHF.

This clone was observed a single time. The V call is TRBV19, the J call TRBJ1-6; D is unresolved. Trimming pared 4 bases from V and 7 bases from J, leaving 8 bases between. The germline CDR1 and CDR2 sequences are LNHDA and SQIVND (reference sequence). The length of the CDR3 is 13 residues. CDR3 sequence: CASSTSGNSPLHF. In nucleotides, the CDR3 is TGTGCCAGTAGTACCTCGGGGAATTCACCCCTCCACTTT.